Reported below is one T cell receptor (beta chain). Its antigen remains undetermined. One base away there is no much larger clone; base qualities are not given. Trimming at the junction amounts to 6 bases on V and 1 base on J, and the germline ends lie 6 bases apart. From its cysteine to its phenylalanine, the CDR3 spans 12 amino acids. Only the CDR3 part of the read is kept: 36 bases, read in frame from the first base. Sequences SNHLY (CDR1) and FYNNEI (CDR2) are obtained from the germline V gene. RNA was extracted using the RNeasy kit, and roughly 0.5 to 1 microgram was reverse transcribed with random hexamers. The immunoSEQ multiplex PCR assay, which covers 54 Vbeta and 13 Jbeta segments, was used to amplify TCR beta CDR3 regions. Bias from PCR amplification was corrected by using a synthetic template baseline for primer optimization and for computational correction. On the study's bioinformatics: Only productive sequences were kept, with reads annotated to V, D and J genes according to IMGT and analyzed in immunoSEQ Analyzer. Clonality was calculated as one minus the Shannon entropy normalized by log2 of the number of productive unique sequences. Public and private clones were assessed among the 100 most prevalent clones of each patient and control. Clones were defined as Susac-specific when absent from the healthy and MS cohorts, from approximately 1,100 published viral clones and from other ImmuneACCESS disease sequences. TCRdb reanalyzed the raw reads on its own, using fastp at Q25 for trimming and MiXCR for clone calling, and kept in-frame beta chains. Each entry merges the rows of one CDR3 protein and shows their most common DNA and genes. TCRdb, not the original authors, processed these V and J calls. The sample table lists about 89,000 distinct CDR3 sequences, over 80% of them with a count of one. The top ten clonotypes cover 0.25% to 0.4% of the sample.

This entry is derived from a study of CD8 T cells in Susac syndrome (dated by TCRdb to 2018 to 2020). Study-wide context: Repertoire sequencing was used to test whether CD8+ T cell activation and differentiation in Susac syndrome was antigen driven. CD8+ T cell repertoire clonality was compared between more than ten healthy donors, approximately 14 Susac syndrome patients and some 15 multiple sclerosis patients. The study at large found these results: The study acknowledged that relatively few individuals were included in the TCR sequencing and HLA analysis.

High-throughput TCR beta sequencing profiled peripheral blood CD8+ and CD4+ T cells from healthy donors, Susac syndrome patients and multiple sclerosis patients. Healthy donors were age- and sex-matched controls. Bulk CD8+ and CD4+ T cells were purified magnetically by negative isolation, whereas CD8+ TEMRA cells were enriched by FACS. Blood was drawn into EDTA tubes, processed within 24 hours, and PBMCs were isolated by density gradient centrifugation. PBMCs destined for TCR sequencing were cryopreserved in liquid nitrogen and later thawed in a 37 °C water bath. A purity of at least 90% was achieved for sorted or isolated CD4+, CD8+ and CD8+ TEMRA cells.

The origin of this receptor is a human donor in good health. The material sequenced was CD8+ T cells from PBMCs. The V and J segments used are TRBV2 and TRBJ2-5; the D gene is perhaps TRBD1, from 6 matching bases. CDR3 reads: CASRTGQETQYF. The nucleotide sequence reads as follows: TGTGCCAGCAGGACAGGCCAAGAGACCCAGTACTTC.